The 26 T cell receptor beta chains given below trace back to one sample, sequenced in a study of OX40 agonist ivuxolimab in advanced cancers. Some clones are missing from TCRdb's copy, which holds only in-frame ones; the method was immunoSEQ multiplex PCR. Here the sample spans about 73,000 clones, about 86% being singletons. Sequenced material: CD4+ or CD8+ T cells sorted from blood, taken in a trial of the OX40 agonist ivuxolimab. These receptors originate from an adult with an advanced solid tumor such as melanoma, head and neck, liver or kidney cancer.

The chain recombines TRBV5-5 with TRBJ2-7, with 14 bases identical to TRBD2. CDR3 length: 20 residues. In germline, CDR1 is SGHKS, CDR2 YYEKEE (reference sequence). Trimming took 0 bases from V and 6 from J; bases not matched to a gene: 17. The DNA of the CDR3 is TGTGCCAGCAGCTTGGATAAATACTCGGGACTAGCGGGAGAGAGGGGCGAGCAGTACTTC. Amino acid sequence: CASSLDKYSGLAGERGEQYF.

J is TRBJ1-2 and V is TRBV9; no reliable D call. Trimming pared 0 bases from V and 1 base from J, leaving 4 bases between. The CDR3 is 13 residues long. The germline V gene has CDR1 SGDLS and CDR2 YYNGEE. In DNA, the CDR3 is TGTGCCAGCAGCGTAGCGGGTAACTATGGCTACACCTTC. This encodes CASSVAGNYGYTF.

CDR3 DNA sequence: TGTGCCAGCAGCTCCGGACCTGGAGTGGCCGGTCGAGATACGCAGTATTTT. It yields the protein CASSSGPGVAGRDTQYF. The J gene is TRBJ2-3, the V gene TRBV13, with D hard to call. Trimming pared 4 bases from V and 5 bases from J, leaving 22 bases between. The CDR3 has 17 residues. CDR1 PRHDT and CDR2 FYEKMQ come from the germline V gene (reference sequence).

The chain couples TRBV5-1 to TRBJ2-2; D is undetermined. The length of the CDR3 is 13 residues. Trimming shortened V by 4 bases and J by 6 bases, and 10 bases separated the two germline ends. The germline CDR1 and CDR2 sequences are SGHRS and YFSETQ. CDR3 region: CASSLVVAGELFF. The CDR3 DNA reads as TGCGCCAGCAGCCTTGTGGTCGCCGGGGAGCTGTTTTTT. The whole variable domain, remainder taken from reference TRBV5-1 and TRBJ2-2, is KAGVTQTPRYLIKTRGQQVTLSCSPISGHRSVSWYQQTPGQGLQFLFEYFSETQRNKGNFPGRFSGRQFSNSRSEMNVSTLELGDSALYLCASSLVVAGELFFGEGSRLTVL.

The chain couples TRBV5-1 to TRBJ2-5; TRBD1 matches 7 bases. This CDR3 spans 15 amino acids. Germline values: CDR1 SGHRS, CDR2 YFSETQ. The V and J ends lost 3 bases and 1 base, in that order; junction bases with no gene match: 6. This CDR3 reads CASSSGTARQETQYF. CDR3 nucleotides: TGCGCCAGCAGCTCGGGGACAGCCCGCCAAGAGACCCAGTACTTC. Looking up the rest from reference TRBV5-1 and TRBJ2-5 gives the full variable domain: KAGVTQTPRYLIKTRGQQVTLSCSPISGHRSVSWYQQTPGQGLQFLFEYFSETQRNKGNFPGRFSGRQFSNSRSEMNVSTLELGDSALYLCASSSGTARQETQYFGPGTRLLVL.

The chain links TRBV5-1 to TRBJ1-5, with 8 bases lining up with TRBD1. The V segment lost 4 bases and the J segment 8 bases; nucleotides outside the gene matches: 8. Germline values: CDR1 SGHRS, CDR2 YFSETQ. The CDR3 has 14 residues. This chain's CDR3 is CASSPTGAGEPQHF. The CDR3 DNA reads as TGCGCCAGCAGCCCGACAGGGGCGGGAGAGCCCCAGCATTTT.

This chain joins TRBV7-9 and TRBJ2-1; D gene ambiguous. V was shortened by 0 bases and J by 9 bases, with 6 bases between the two germline ends. The germline gives CDR1 SEHNR, CDR2 FQNEAQ (reference sequence). CDR3 length: 12 amino acids. The CDR3 coding sequence is TGTGCCAGCAGCTTAGCGCACGGTGAGCAGTTCTTC. It is translated as CASSLAHGEQFF.

CDR3 sequence reads: CASSYSLRMNTEAFF. In DNA form, the CDR3 reads TGTGCCAGCAGTTACTCACTCAGAATGAACACTGAAGCTTTCTTT. The chain recombines TRBV6-5 with TRBJ1-1; D is unclear. V was trimmed by 0 bases and J by 0 bases, leaving 8 bases between them. The CDR3 extends over 15 amino acids. CDR1 MNHEY and CDR2 SVGAGI come from the germline V gene.

Of note for this clone: One end of the junction does not line up with germline, which may come from a read error. The chain combines TRBV10-3 with TRBJ2-7; TRBD1 matches 7 bases. The CDR3 consists of 13 residues. CDR1 ENHRY and CDR2 SYGVKD come from the germline V gene. The CDR3 protein is CAISENTGDLRHF. The CDR3 DNA reads as TGTGCCATCAGTGAAAATACAGGGGACCTTCGGCACTTC.

The chain combines TRBV7-2 with TRBJ2-1, with D unresolved. This CDR3 has 15 amino acids. From germline, CDR1 is SGHTA and CDR2 FQGNSA. The V end lost 5 bases, the J end lost 7 bases, and 18 bases lay between the germline ends. The CDR3 here is CASSLSWVDGNEQFF. As DNA, the CDR3 is TGTGCCAGCAGCCTCAGCTGGGTCGATGGAAATGAGCAGTTCTTC.

The chain uses TRBV7-8 and TRBJ1-2; D gene ambiguous. This CDR3 spans 12 amino acids. V lost 0 bases and J lost 4, with 3 bases in between. Germline CDR1 and CDR2: SGHVS and FQNEAQ. This CDR3 is CASSLAGYGYTF. CDR3 DNA: TGTGCCAGCAGCTTAGCGGGCTATGGCTACACCTTC.

The chain recombines TRBV7-8 with TRBJ1-1, with D possibly matching TRBD1 (5 bases). CDR1 and CDR2 from the germline V gene are SGHVS and FQNEAQ. This CDR3 is 15 amino acids long. Between the trimmed V and J ends, which lost 0 bases and 1 base, there was a span of 9 bases. DNA for the CDR3: TGTGCCAGCAGCTTAGCGGGGGGTGGGAACACTGAAGCTTTCTTT. Its protein is CASSLAGGGNTEAFF.

This chain uses TRBV5-4 with TRBJ2-5, with 9 bases fitting TRBD1. The CDR3 spans 14 residues. J gave up 5 bases and V 4 bases, and 6 bases lay outside the gene matches. Per germline, CDR1 SGHNT and CDR2 YYREEE (reference sequence). The CDR3 reads CASSQQGAWETQYF. CDR3 DNA: TGTGCCAGCAGCCAACAGGGGGCTTGGGAGACCCAGTACTTC. The whole variable domain, filled in from reference TRBV5-4 and TRBJ2-5, reads ETGVTQSPTHLIKTRGQQVTLRCSSQSGHNTVSWYQQALGQGPQFIFQYYREEENGRGNFPPRFSGLQFPNYSSELNVNALELDDSALYLCASSQQGAWETQYFGPGTRLLVL.

The chain combines TRBV4-1 with TRBJ2-3; D gene ambiguous. The V end lost 4 bases, the J end lost 0 bases, and 8 bases lay between the germline ends. The CDR3 runs to 14 residues. CDR1 is MGHRA, CDR2 YSYEKL, per germline. The CDR3 DNA is TGCGCCAGCAGCCTCCCGACCAGCACAGATACGCAGTATTTT. Its protein is CASSLPTSTDTQYF.

This clone was observed once. The V and J genes are TRBV11-2 and TRBJ2-7; the match to TRBD1 covers 9 bases. Trimming removed 5 bases from V and 3 bases from J; junction bases left unmatched: 5. The CDR3 is 14 amino acids. Looked up from germline, CDR1 is SGHAT and CDR2 is FQNNGV. The CDR3 coding sequence is TGTGCCAGCAGCCCCGGGACAGGGATCTACGAGCAGTACTTC. Protein sequence: CASSPGTGIYEQYF.

The chain has TRBV5-4 and TRBJ1-2, with a possible D match to TRBD1 (5 bases). The CDR3 spans 14 residues. Trimming pared 0 bases from V and 4 bases from J, leaving 10 bases between. The germline V gene has CDR1 SGHNT and CDR2 YYREEE (reference sequence). The CDR3 DNA sequence: TGTGCCAGCAGCTTGGCAGGGCAGGTCTATGGCTACACCTTC. It codes for CASSLAGQVYGYTF. The variable domain in full, completed from reference TRBV5-4 and TRBJ1-2, reads ETGVTQSPTHLIKTRGQQVTLRCSSQSGHNTVSWYQQALGQGPQFIFQYYREEENGRGNFPPRFSGLQFPNYSSELNVNALELDDSALYLCASSLAGQVYGYTFGSGTRLTVV.

The chain combines TRBV28 with TRBJ1-2; 9 bases align to TRBD1. This CDR3 spans 17 amino acids. Germline CDR1 is MDHEN and CDR2 is SYDVKM. V lost 2 bases to trimming and J lost 2 bases; unmatched junction nucleotides: 9. CDR3 nucleotides: TGTGCCAGCAGTTTACCCCCTTGGACAGGGGCCAACTATGGCTACACCTTC. Amino acids: CASSLPPWTGANYGYTF.

The chain joins TRBV20-1 to TRBJ1-2; D unclear. V dropped 6 bases and J dropped 7 bases, with 12 bases sitting between them. This CDR3 comprises 11 residues. CDR1 and CDR2 from the germline V gene are DFQATT and SNEGSKA (reference sequence). In nucleotides, the CDR3 is TGCAGTGCGCAGAGTGGGGTTGGCTACACCTTC. It translates to CSAQSGVGYTF.

This chain uses TRBV4-3 with TRBJ1-4; 7 bases line up with TRBD1. This CDR3 contains 18 residues. V gave up 4 bases and J gave up 0 bases; unmatched junction bases: 11. Germline values: CDR1 LGHNA, CDR2 YSLEER. CDR3 amino acids: CASSPQGPLAATNEKLFF. The CDR3 DNA sequence: TGCGCCAGCAGCCCACAGGGGCCTTTGGCGGCAACTAATGAAAAACTGTTTTTT.

With regard to this clone: Mismatch with germline at one junction end may stem from a read error. The V call is TRBV25-1, the J call TRBJ2-5; maybe TRBD1 (6 bases). Germline CDR1 is MGHDK and CDR2 is SYGVNS. This CDR3 region has 17 residues. This CDR3 reads CASSESGTGYGTETQYF. The DNA of the CDR3 is TGTGCCAGCAGCGAATCAGGAACAGGGTACGGGACGGAGACCCAGTACTTC.

This clone was seen a single time. The chain has TRBV7-7 and TRBJ2-7; 11 bases are a match to TRBD1. Trimming removed 5 bases from V and 6 bases from J; junction bases left unmatched: 6. CDR1 SSHAT and CDR2 FNYEAQ come from the germline V gene (reference sequence). The CDR3 spans 14 residues. Written as DNA, the CDR3 is TGTGCCAGCAGCCGAGGACAGGGGGCGGGCGAGCAGTACTTC. This encodes CASSRGQGAGEQYF.

This clone was observed a handful of times. The chain carries TRBV5-1 and TRBJ2-1, with 8 bases aligning to TRBD2. V lost 5 bases to trimming and J lost 7 bases; unmatched junction nucleotides: 5. Germline CDR1 SGHRS, CDR2 YFSETQ. The CDR3 has 13 residues. The CDR3 nucleotides read TGCGCCAGCAGACTAGCGGTTGGGAATGAGCAGTTCTTC. This codes for CASRLAVGNEQFF.

This chain joins TRBV6-5 and TRBJ2-7; no firm D call. Germline CDR1 is MNHEY and CDR2 is SVGAGI. V dropped 10 bases and J dropped 1 base, with 14 bases sitting between them. CDR3 length: 13 amino acids. This CDR3 is CATHHSESYEQYF. In DNA, the CDR3 is TGTGCCACGCACCACTCGGAGTCCTACGAGCAGTACTTC.

This clone is medium-sized within its sample. The genes are TRBV28 and TRBJ1-5; D is possibly TRBD1 (5 bases). V was trimmed by 5 bases and J by 3 bases, leaving 14 bases between them. The CDR3 runs 15 residues. From germline, CDR1 is MDHEN and CDR2 SYDVKM. The CDR3 region has the DNA TGTGCCAGCAGTCCAAGTACAGGTTACAATCAGCCCCAGCATTTT. Translating it yields CASSPSTGYNQPQHF.

The chain is built from TRBV7-2 and TRBJ2-1; possible D gene TRBD2, 6 bases. CDR3 length: 15 residues. V lost 5 bases, J lost 7 bases, and 18 bases lay in between. Germline V gene lookup returns CDR1 SGHTA and CDR2 FQGNSA. The CDR3 DNA sequence: TGTGCCAGCAGCACCGTTCCGACTAGTAAGAATGAGCAGTTCTTC. Its protein is CASSTVPTSKNEQFF.

A single count supports this clone. The gene calls are TRBV28 and TRBJ2-2, with D perhaps TRBD2 (5 bases). There are 14 residues in the CDR3. Trimming took 4 bases from V and 6 from J, leaving 12 bases between them. Germline V gene data show CDR1 as MDHEN and CDR2 as SYDVKM. The CDR3 spells CASSSRASAGELFF. In DNA form, the CDR3 reads TGTGCCAGCAGTTCGAGGGCCTCGGCCGGGGAGCTGTTTTTT.